This is a list of T cell receptor beta chains from one sample in a study of shared clonotypes between healthy human individuals. The assay was immunoSEQ multiplex PCR, and TCRdb's table has in-frame clones only and misses some. The sample shows roughly 2.1 million clones, approximately 94% of them seen only once. The source material was naive CD8+ T cells from PBMCs. Receptors were obtained from a man aged 18 to 30 in good health. Some clones in this sample may be carry-over from other donors' samples. Each CDR3 is given with its conserved first and last residue. D genes are given only for firm matches. Not every row has a clone size; where given, it reads once, few, many or a size class.

clone_size	v_call	d_call	j_call	cdr3_aa	cdr3_nt
NA	TRBV5-6	NA	TRBJ1-3	CASSWFAGNTIYF	TGTGCCAGCAGCTGGTTCGCTGGAAACACCATATATTTT
NA	TRBV19	NA	TRBJ2-1	CASTRGVAYNEQFF	TGTGCCAGTACTAGGGGGGTAGCCTACAATGAGCAGTTCTTC
NA	TRBV4-2	NA	TRBJ2-7	CASSPGPPGLSYEQYF	TGTGCCAGCAGCCCGGGGCCCCCGGGTCTTTCCTACGAGCAGTACTTC
NA	TRBV5-1	TRBD2	TRBJ2-6	CASSLAAGGAISGANVLTF	TGCGCCAGCAGCTTGGCTGCGGGGGGTGCCATTTCTGGGGCCAACGTCCTGACTTTC
NA	TRBV7-2	NA	TRBJ2-7	CASSLSPRTGTYEQYF	TGTGCCAGCAGCTTATCCCCACGGACGGGGACCTACGAGCAGTACTTC
few	TRBV7-8	NA	TRBJ1-1	CASSYVNTEAFF	TGTGCCAGCAGCTATGTGAACACTGAAGCTTTCTTT
NA	TRBV27	NA	TRBJ1-1	CAIKNRENTEAFF	TGTGCCATCAAGAACAGGGAGAACACTGAAGCTTTCTTT
NA	TRBV7-3	NA	TRBJ2-3	CASSLTVTEPSTDTQYF	TGTGCCAGCAGCTTAACCGTGACAGAGCCTAGCACAGATACGCAGTATTTT
NA	TRBV19	TRBD2	TRBJ2-1	CASSPRLAPYNEQFF	TGTGCCAGTAGTCCCCGACTAGCTCCCTACAATGAGCAGTTCTTC
NA	TRBV11-2	NA	TRBJ2-7	CASSLVHDEQYF	TGTGCCAGCAGCTTAGTCCATGACGAGCAGTACTTC
NA	TRBV19	TRBD2	TRBJ2-5	CASRPGTMRLETQYF	TGTGCCAGTAGACCCGGGACTATGAGGTTGGAGACCCAGTACTTC
NA	TRBV9	NA	TRBJ1-5	CASSVEGDGIQPQHF	TGTGCCAGCAGCGTAGAAGGGGACGGGATACAGCCCCAGCATTTT
NA	TRBV27	NA	TRBJ2-1	CASSFLFSHEQFF	TGTGCCAGCAGTTTTCTATTTTCCCATGAGCAGTTCTTC
NA	TRBV6-4	TRBD2	TRBJ2-1	CASSREGLAGVGNEQFF	TGTGCCAGCAGTCGGGAGGGACTAGCGGGAGTGGGCAATGAGCAGTTCTTC
NA	TRBV6-6	NA	TRBJ2-1	CASSYSKRYEQFF	TGTGCCAGCAGTTACTCAAAGAGATATGAGCAGTTCTTC
NA	TRBV19	TRBD2	TRBJ2-3	CASSRSGGGTDTQYF	TGTGCCAGTAGCCGTAGCGGGGGAGGGACAGATACGCAGTATTTT
NA	TRBV6-5	NA	TRBJ1-2	CASREQGWDGYTF	TGTGCCAGCAGAGAACAGGGCTGGGATGGCTACACCTTC
once	TRBV27	NA	TRBJ2-3	CASSFTPTAGLGTDTQYF	TGTGCCAGCAGTTTTACTCCGACCGCCGGGTTGGGCACAGATACGCAGTATTTT
once	TRBV28	NA	TRBJ1-2	CASSPWSTTVGYTF	TGTGCCAGCAGTCCGTGGTCGACAACGGTCGGCTACACCTTC
few	TRBV5-5	NA	TRBJ1-5	CASRSTAGSQPQHF	TGTGCCAGCAGGAGCACCGCGGGCAGTCAGCCCCAGCATTTT
NA	TRBV7-6	NA	TRBJ2-7	CASSPAGLGGPGGEQYF	TGTGCCAGCAGCCCAGCCGGTTTGGGGGGCCCGGGTGGCGAGCAGTACTTC
NA	TRBV27	NA	TRBJ2-2	CASSERVRDTGELFF	TGTGCCAGCAGCGAAAGGGTCAGGGACACCGGGGAGCTGTTTTTT
NA	TRBV29-1	NA	TRBJ1-1	CSVADSTMSAFF	TGCAGCGTTGCCGACAGTACCATGTCGGCTTTCTTT
few	TRBV19	NA	TRBJ2-7	CASSPGYEQYF	TGTGCCAGTAGCCCGGGCTACGAGCAGTACTTC
NA	TRBV7-7	NA	TRBJ2-2	CASSFELTTGELFF	TGTGCCAGCAGCTTTGAACTTACCACCGGGGAGCTGTTTTTT
NA	TRBV19	TRBD1	TRBJ2-7	CASSRWTGDYEQYF	TGTGCCAGTAGCCGATGGACAGGCGACTACGAGCAGTACTTC
NA	TRBV19	TRBD1	TRBJ2-7	CASSLSRRGPVYEQYF	TGTGCCAGTAGTCTAAGTCGCAGGGGGCCGGTTTACGAGCAGTACTTC